This T cell receptor (beta chain) stems from a study of T-cell reconstitution after alpha-beta-depleted transplantation in children. Per germline, CDR1 GTSNPN and CDR2 SVGIG (reference sequence). This CDR3 is built from 15 residues. The V and J ends lost 2 bases and 3 bases, in that order; junction bases with no gene match: 4. Notes on the study in general: Reportedly, roughly two months post-transplant, alpha-beta T cells arose from several hundred expanded graft clones.

Unique molecular identifiers were used in preparing the TCRbeta library. TCRdb called the PCR reads again in MiXCR, with one record for every CDR3 protein. This repertoire shows 120,000 to 150,000 distinct CDR3 sequences, 7.5% to 9% found once; its top ten account for 15% to 20%. A note on this clonotype: Its antigen is not identified.

This sequence originates from a female patient between 2 and 15 years old who had a stem cell transplant for congenital amegakaryocytic thrombocytopenia, so the T cells may come from the graft donor. The source material was PBMCs, mostly from graft donor cells, sampled 180 days after TCRalphabeta/CD19-depleted stem cell transplant. This chain links TRBV30 with TRBJ2-3; 11 bases map to TRBD2. CDR3 region: CAWSFTSGRTDTQYF. The CDR3 coding sequence is TGTGCCTGGAGTTTTACTAGCGGGAGAACAGATACGCAGTATTTT.